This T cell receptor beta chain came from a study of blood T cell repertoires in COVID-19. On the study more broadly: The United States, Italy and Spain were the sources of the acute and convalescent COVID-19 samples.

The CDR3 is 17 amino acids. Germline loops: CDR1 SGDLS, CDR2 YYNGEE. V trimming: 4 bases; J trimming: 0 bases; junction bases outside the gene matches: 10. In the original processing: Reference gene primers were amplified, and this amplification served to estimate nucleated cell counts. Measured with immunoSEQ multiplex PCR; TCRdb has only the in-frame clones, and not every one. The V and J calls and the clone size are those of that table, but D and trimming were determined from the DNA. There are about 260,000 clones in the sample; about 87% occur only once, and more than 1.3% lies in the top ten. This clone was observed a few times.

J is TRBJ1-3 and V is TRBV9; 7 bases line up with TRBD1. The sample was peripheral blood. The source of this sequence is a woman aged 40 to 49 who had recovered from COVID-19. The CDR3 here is CASSLLPGQNSGNTIYF. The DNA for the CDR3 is TGTGCCAGCAGCCTTCTCCCGGGACAGAACTCTGGAAACACCATATATTTT.